In this sample, the clone carrying this T cell receptor (beta chain) turned up a few times. Its matching antigen is unknown. Related graft donors supplied nonmyeloablative bone marrow transplants, and mixed chimerism was transient. This record comes from a study of Tregs in tolerant kidney transplant recipients. Measured with immunoSEQ multiplex PCR; TCRdb has only the in-frame clones, and not every one. In the table there are 50,000 to 65,000 clones, around 87% of which are singletons. Study-level results: Tolerant patients' donor-specific Tregs expanded beyond overall Tregs, suggesting antigen-driven growth.

The specimen was CD4+ T cells from blood (PBMCs), collected 6 months after the transplant. The receptor's source is a human patient who received a combined kidney and bone marrow transplant. Some T cells may be supplied by the graft donor.

The CDR3 coding sequence is TGTGCCAGCAGTTCACCGACAGGGGGCAAGAACGAGCAGTACTTC. It is translated as CASSSPTGGKNEQYF. The chain recombines TRBV27 with TRBJ2-7, with 10 bases aligning to TRBD1. J lost 5 bases, V lost 4 bases, and 8 bases had no gene match. Germline V CDR1 and CDR2: MNHEY, SMNVEV (reference sequence). The CDR3 loop spans 15 amino acids.